This T cell receptor beta chain was documented in a study of blood T cell repertoires in COVID-19 (TCRdb year 2020). Turning to the overall study: Samples from collaborators originated in the United States, Italy and Spain and spanned both the acute and convalescent phases of COVID-19. The prospective study material was composed of cDNA or gDNA derived from T cells, B-cell-depleted T cells, or PBMCs. Subjects who had been exposed to COVID-19, were actively infected with it, or had recovered from it provided the deeply sampled blood TCRbeta repertoires that made up the dataset. A freely available public database, intended as a resource for researchers studying the immune response to SARS-CoV-2, is where the repertoires were released. The samples were drawn from the first 160 participants of the ongoing ImmuneRACE study and from 1,254 subjects provided by 6 global collaborators. A de-identified subject ID, COVID-19 status, age in years and sex were almost always included in the sample metadata. Where available, HLA class I and class II types were taken from metadata supplied by the sample provider and were not determined by assay-based typing. What the research found in general, with its limitations: The amount of clinical and demographic metadata varied by source and participant and was provided uncurated.

Each collaborating institution followed its own protocols to collect whole blood in K2EDTA tubes. For TCRbeta analysis, collaborator samples were shipped as frozen whole blood, as isolated PBMCs, or as DNA extracted from either sample type. A remark on this clone: Its antigen remains unidentified. Per-nucleotide qualities are absent, and no much larger clonotype sits a single base away.

TCRbeta CDR3 regions were amplified from genomic DNA using the immunoSEQ Assay, a bias-controlled multiplex PCR. On the study's bioinformatics: Within the assay, amplification of reference gene primers was used to estimate how many nucleated cells each sample contained. To quantify the absolute abundance of each unique TCRbeta CDR3 rearrangement, sequence reads were collapsed and filtered. For each sample, productive Simpson clonality was calculated as the square root of Simpson's diversity index over productive rearrangements. TCRdb holds this immuneACCESS table with in-frame rearrangements only. Some clones are missing; in checked studies, unresolved V genes explain under half, and the rest has no known cause. V and J calls plus clone size are reproduced from that table; the DNA served to infer D and trimming. The sample table contains some 42,000 clones; only one count was recorded for roughly 73% of them. The leading ten clones occupy 25% to 35% of the sample.

CDR1 GTSNPN and CDR2 SVGIG are derived from the germline V gene (reference sequence). Deletion took 4 bases off V and 5 bases off J, with a span of 14 bases between the germline ends. The CDR3 runs 13 amino acids, cysteine and phenylalanine included. Only the CDR3 part of the read is kept: 39 bases, read in frame from the first base. Source material: peripheral blood. The sequence derives from a woman between 70 and 85 years old with acute or convalescent COVID-19. The rearranged segments are TRBV30 and TRBJ1-1; a confident D gene designation cannot be given. For the CDR3, the sequence is CAWTRGSETEAFF. The DNA sequence is given as TGTGCCTGGACCCGGGGTTCGGAGACTGAAGCTTTCTTT.